One sample yielded the 20 T cell receptor beta chains listed below, sequenced in a study of blood T cells in healthy people across ages. Using a J-beta primer mix together with a sample-barcoded 5' primer, a second PCR was run for roughly 7 to 11 cycles. Via MiXCR, TCRdb re-called the 5' RACE reads, giving one row per CDR3 protein. The sample lists about 1.8 million distinct CDR3 sequences; about 50% were seen once. The specimen was blood. These receptors all stem from a woman aged 40 to 49 in good health.

This rearrangement joins TRBV20-1 to TRBJ1-4, with a tentative D call TRBD1 (6 bases). V lost 4 bases and J lost 3, with 12 bases in between. Looked up from germline, CDR1 is DFQATT and CDR2 is SNEGSKA (reference sequence). CDR3 length: 14 amino acids. CDR3: CSANAGAANEKLFF. For the CDR3, the DNA is TGCAGTGCTAATGCGGGGGCAGCTAATGAAAAACTGTTTTTT.

The chain recombines TRBV7-2 with TRBJ1-5, with D possibly being TRBD1 (5 bases). Trimming left V 0 bases short and J 1 base short, with 7 bases between. Germline loops: CDR1 SGHTA, CDR2 FQGNSA. This CDR3 has 15 amino acids. The CDR3 here is CASSLAGTSNQPQHF. In nucleotides, the CDR3 is TGTGCCAGCAGCTTAGCAGGGACCAGCAATCAGCCCCAGCATTTT.

The J gene is TRBJ2-3, the V gene TRBV11-3; 12 bases line up with TRBD2. CDR1 is SGHNT and CDR2 is YENEEA in the germline V gene. The CDR3 runs 17 residues. Trimming took 5 bases from V and 3 from J; bases not matched to a gene: 9. The CDR3 sequence is CASSPRTSGVKTDTQYF. The CDR3, as DNA: TGTGCCAGCAGCCCGCGGACTAGCGGGGTGAAAACAGATACGCAGTATTTT. The full variable domain, with the rest looked up from reference TRBV11-3 and TRBJ2-3, is EAGVVQSPRYKIIEKKQPVAFWCNPISGHNTLYWYLQNLGQGPELLIRYENEEAVDDSQLPKDRFSAERLKGVDSTLKIQPAELGDSAVYLCASSPRTSGVKTDTQYFGPGTRLTVL.

The gene calls are TRBV11-1 and TRBJ2-4, with TRBD2 as a possible D gene (5 bases). The V gene lost 5 bases and the J gene lost 0 bases, with 14 bases spanning the gap. The CDR3 covers 16 residues. Looked up from germline, CDR1 is SGHAT and CDR2 is FQDESV (reference sequence). CDR3 loop: CASSPLTLVAKNIQYF. The CDR3 region has the DNA TGTGCCAGCAGCCCTTTGACACTAGTAGCCAAAAACATTCAGTACTTC.

The chain combines TRBV6-5 with TRBJ2-3; 9 bases map to TRBD1. With 6 bases clipped from V and 4 bases from J, the junction kept 5 bases outside the gene matches. Germline CDR1 is MNHEY and CDR2 is SVGAGI. The CDR3 is 14 residues long. CDR3 loop: CASSVQGAADTQYF. In nucleotides, the CDR3 is TGTGCCAGCAGCGTACAGGGGGCGGCAGATACGCAGTATTTT.

This clonotype was counted between two and nine times. J is TRBJ2-7 and V is TRBV20-1; possibly TRBD1 for D (5 bases). The V end was cut by 0 bases, the J end by 4 bases, with 16 bases between. Germline-derived CDR1 and CDR2 are DFQATT and SNEGSKA (reference sequence). This CDR3 comprises 15 residues. The CDR3 loop reads CSARDRTAGLYEQYF. The CDR3 DNA is TGCAGTGCTAGAGATCGGACGGCAGGGTTGTACGAGCAGTACTTC.

This clonotype was seen more than once but under ten times. V gene TRBV12-3 or TRBV12-4 combines with J gene TRBJ2-1; D not resolved. The CDR3 is 11 amino acids. Trimming left V 5 bases short and J 8 bases short, with 7 bases between. CDR3 DNA: TGTGCCAGCAGTCCTGAGGATGAGCAGTTCTTC. Protein: CASSPEDEQFF.

J is TRBJ2-3 and V is TRBV24-1; unclear D gene. CDR1 KGHDR and CDR2 SFDVKD come from the germline V gene. The CDR3 spans 14 residues. Trimming cost V 6 bases and J 1 base, with 10 bases left between them. The CDR3 loop reads CATSPLTGTDTQYF. CDR3 bases: TGTGCCACCAGTCCCTTAACTGGCACAGATACGCAGTATTTT.

About this clonotype: A much larger clone lies a single base off, so this may be a read error. The rearrangement joins TRBV14 to TRBJ2-1; 11 nucleotides line up with TRBD2. CDR3 length equals 17 residues. Germline CDR1 SGHDN, CDR2 FVKESK. Here the CDR3 DNA reads TGTGCCAGCAGCCGGGGACTAGCGGCCAGCTCCTACAGTGAGCAGTTCTTC. Its protein is CASSRGLAASSYSEQFF.

The gene calls are TRBV28 and TRBJ2-7; 11 bases fit TRBD1. With 5 bases clipped from V and 1 base from J, the junction kept 7 bases outside the gene matches. The CDR3 has 16 amino acids. Germline CDR1 MDHEN, CDR2 SYDVKM. CDR3 in DNA: TGTGCCAGCAGTCCTGGACAGGGGGCCGGTTCCTACGAGCAGTACTTC. It yields the protein CASSPGQGAGSYEQYF. The full variable domain, rest sourced from reference TRBV28 and TRBJ2-7, is DVKVTQSSRYLVKRTGEKVFLECVQDMDHENMFWYRQDPGLGLRLIYFSYDVKMKEKGDIPEGYSVSREKKERFSLILESASTNQTSMYLCASSPGQGAGSYEQYFGPGTRLTVT.

The sample holds one count of this clonotype. This rearrangement joins TRBV24-1 to TRBJ2-1; TRBD2 is a possible D gene (6 bases). V was pared by 4 bases and J by 12 bases, with 15 bases between. This CDR3 region has 13 residues. Germline CDR1 reads KGHDR; CDR2 reads SFDVKD. Here the CDR3 reads CATSETGTLRQFF. The CDR3 nucleotides are TGTGCCACCAGTGAGACCGGGACTCTCCGGCAGTTCTTC.

This sequence joins TRBV29-1 and TRBJ2-3; D possibly corresponds to TRBD2 (5 bases). The CDR3 runs to 11 residues. From germline, CDR1 is SQVTM and CDR2 ANQGSEA. Trimming took off 0 bases at V and 11 bases at J, with 9 bases between the two ends. The CDR3 protein is CSVEDLGLQYF. CDR3 DNA sequence: TGCAGCGTTGAAGATCTTGGACTGCAGTATTTT.

The rearrangement joins TRBV7-6 to TRBJ2-1; a weak D match, TRBD2 (6 bases). CDR1 is SGHVS and CDR2 is FNYEAQ in the germline V gene. V was shortened by 1 base and J by 2 bases, with 9 bases between the two germline ends. The CDR3 loop spans 15 amino acids. In DNA form, the CDR3 reads TGTGCCAGCAGCTTAGAGGGACTTACCTACAATGAGCAGTTCTTC. Its translation: CASSLEGLTYNEQFF.

V usage is TRBV6-2 or TRBV6-3 and J usage is TRBJ2-3, with TRBD2 as a possible D gene (6 bases). Germline CDR1 MNHEY, CDR2 SVGEGT. Between the trimmed V and J ends, which lost 10 bases and 2 bases, there was a span of 19 bases. This CDR3 region has 15 residues. DNA for the CDR3: TGTGCCACCGGTTGGGGGGTCGCCTCCACAGATACGCAGTATTTT. It is translated as CATGWGVASTDTQYF.

The V and J genes are TRBV7-2 and TRBJ2-7, with 9 bases matching TRBD2. Trimming removed 2 bases from V and 5 bases from J; junction bases left unmatched: 4. Per germline, CDR1 SGHTA and CDR2 FQGNSA. The length of the CDR3 is 14 residues. CDR3 sequence (DNA): TGTGCCAGCAGCTTACGGCGGGGGGGGAACGAGCAGTACTTC. Protein: CASSLRRGGNEQYF.

The table lists this clonotype with a few counts. The chain uses TRBV4-3 and TRBJ2-5; D uncertain. Germline CDR1 LGHNA, CDR2 YSLEER. This CDR3 comprises 15 residues. V lost 1 base and J lost 1, with 10 bases in between. The CDR3 spells CASSQGVATQETQYF. The CDR3 DNA reads as TGCGCCAGCAGCCAAGGGGTGGCGACCCAAGAGACCCAGTACTTC.

The chain couples TRBV9 to TRBJ2-3; 11 nucleotides line up with TRBD2. This CDR3 has 16 residues. Losses at the gene ends were 7 bases for V and 0 bases for J; bases not matched to a gene: 7. Looked up from germline, CDR1 is SGDLS and CDR2 is YYNGEE. CDR3 in DNA: TGTGCCAGCGGGCGGCCTAGCGGGGGGAGCACAGATACGCAGTATTTT. Translating it yields CASGRPSGGSTDTQYF.

This sequence joins TRBV13 and TRBJ2-5, with TRBD1 matching 7 bases. The CDR3 consists of 15 residues. Germline V gene data show CDR1 as PRHDT and CDR2 as FYEKMQ (reference sequence). Germline trimming cut 5 bases from V and 1 base from J; bases unmatched to any gene: 7. CDR3 loop: CASSLDRTGQETQYF. The CDR3, as DNA: TGTGCCAGCAGCCTTGACCGGACAGGCCAAGAGACCCAGTACTTC.

Only a few counts were recorded for this clonotype. The gene calls are TRBV5-1 and TRBJ2-1; 9 bases are a match to TRBD2. This CDR3 has 15 amino acids. V lost 4 bases and J lost 6; bases outside the gene matches: 8. Germline loops: CDR1 SGHRS, CDR2 YFSETQ. CDR3 amino acids: CASSPGTSSRNEQFF. The CDR3 region has the DNA TGCGCCAGCAGCCCGGGGACTAGCTCACGCAATGAGCAGTTCTTC.

As to this clonotype: A read error may produce the germline difference seen at one junction end. This chain connects TRBV12-3 or TRBV12-4 to TRBJ2-3, with D possibly TRBD2 on 6 matching bases. CDR3 length: 14 amino acids. The CDR3 DNA reads as TGTGCCAGCAGTTGGGACTCTTACACAGGTACGCAGTATTTT. As protein: CASSWDSYTGTQYF.